This T cell receptor (beta chain) was sequenced during a study of human T cells and chemical hapten exposure. Each CDR3 protein is one row after TCRdb ran MiXCR on the RACE reads. The sample carries approximately 100,000 distinct CDR3 sequences, approximately 12% recorded once. The sample holds a few counts of this clonotype. Described time point: pre-sensitization, week 0. Treatment described: therapeutic diphenylcyclopropenone sensitization with weekly scalp DPC. CDR3 length: 14 residues. Germline CDR1 and CDR2: SGHTA and FQGNSA. Trimming left V 5 bases short and J 1 base short, with 11 bases between.

This TCR derives from a woman between 50 and 59 years old with alopecia areata. Some clones in this sample may be carry-over from other donors' samples. The chain is built from TRBV7-2 and TRBJ1-1, with D uncertain. The source was whole blood, collected in connection with sensitization to the hapten diphenylcyclopropenone (DPC). The CDR3 here is CASSPSPGNTEAFF. The DNA of the CDR3 is TGTGCCAGCAGCCCGTCGCCGGGGAACACTGAAGCTTTCTTT. Complete variable domain (other parts from reference TRBV7-2 and TRBJ1-1): GAGVSQSPSNKVTEKGKDVELRCDPISGHTALYWYRQSLGQGLEFLIYFQGNSAPDKSGLPSDRFSAERTGGSVSTLTIQRTQQEDSAVYLCASSPSPGNTEAFFGQGTRLTVV.